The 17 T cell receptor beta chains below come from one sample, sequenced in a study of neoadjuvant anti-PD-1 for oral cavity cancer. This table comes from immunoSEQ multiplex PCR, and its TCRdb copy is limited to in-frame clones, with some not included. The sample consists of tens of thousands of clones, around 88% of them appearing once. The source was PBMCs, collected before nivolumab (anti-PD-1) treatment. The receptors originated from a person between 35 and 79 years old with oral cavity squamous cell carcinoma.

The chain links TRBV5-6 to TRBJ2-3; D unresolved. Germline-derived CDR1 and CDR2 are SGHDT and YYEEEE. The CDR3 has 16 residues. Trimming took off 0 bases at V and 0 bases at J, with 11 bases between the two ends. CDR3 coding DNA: TGTGCCAGCAGCTTGGAATGGGTAGCTAGCACAGATACGCAGTATTTT. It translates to CASSLEWVASTDTQYF.

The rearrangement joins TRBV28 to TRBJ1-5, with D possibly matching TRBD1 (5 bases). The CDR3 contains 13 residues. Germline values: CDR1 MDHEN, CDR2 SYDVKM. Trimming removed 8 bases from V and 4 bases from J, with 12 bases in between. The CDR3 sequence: CASSRRGNQPQHF. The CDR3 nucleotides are TGTGCCAGCTCACGCCGGGGGAATCAGCCCCAGCATTTT.

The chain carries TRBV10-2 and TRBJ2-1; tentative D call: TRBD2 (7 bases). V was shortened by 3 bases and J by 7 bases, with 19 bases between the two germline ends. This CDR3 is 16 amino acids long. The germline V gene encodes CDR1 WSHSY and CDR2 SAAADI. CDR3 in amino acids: CASSDNSRGGRNEQFF. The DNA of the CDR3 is TGCGCCAGCAGTGACAACTCTAGGGGGGGGCGTAATGAGCAGTTCTTC.

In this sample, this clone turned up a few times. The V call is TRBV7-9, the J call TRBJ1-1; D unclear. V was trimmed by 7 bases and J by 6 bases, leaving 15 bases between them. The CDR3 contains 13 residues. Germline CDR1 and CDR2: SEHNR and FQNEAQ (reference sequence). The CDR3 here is CASTLLVNPEAFF. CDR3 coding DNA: TGTGCCAGCACCTTGCTCGTCAATCCTGAAGCTTTCTTT. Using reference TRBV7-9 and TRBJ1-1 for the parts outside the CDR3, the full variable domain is DTGVSQNPRHKITKRGQNVTFRCDPISEHNRLYWYRQTLGQGPEFLTYFQNEAQLEKSRLLSDRFSAERPKGSFSTLEIQRTEQGDSAMYLCASTLLVNPEAFFGQGTRLTVV.

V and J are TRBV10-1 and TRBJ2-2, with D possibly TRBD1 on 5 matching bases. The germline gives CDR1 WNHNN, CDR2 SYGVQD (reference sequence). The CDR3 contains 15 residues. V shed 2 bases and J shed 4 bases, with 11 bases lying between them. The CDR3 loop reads CASSERQGGTGELFF. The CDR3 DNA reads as TGCGCCAGCAGTGAGCGTCAGGGCGGCACCGGGGAGCTGTTTTTT.

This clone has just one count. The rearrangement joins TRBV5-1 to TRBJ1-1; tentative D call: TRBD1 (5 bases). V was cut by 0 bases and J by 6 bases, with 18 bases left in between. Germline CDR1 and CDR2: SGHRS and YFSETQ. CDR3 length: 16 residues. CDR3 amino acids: CASSLASIGGVSEAFF. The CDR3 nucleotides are TGCGCCAGCAGCTTGGCCTCTATCGGGGGGGTATCTGAAGCTTTCTTT.

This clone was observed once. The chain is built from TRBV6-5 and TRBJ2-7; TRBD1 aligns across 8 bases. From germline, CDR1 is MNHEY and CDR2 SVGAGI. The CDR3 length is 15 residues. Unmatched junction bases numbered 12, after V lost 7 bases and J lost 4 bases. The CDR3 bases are TGTGCCAGCAACCACCGGACAGGGCCTATTTACGAGCAGTACTTC. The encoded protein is CASNHRTGPIYEQYF.

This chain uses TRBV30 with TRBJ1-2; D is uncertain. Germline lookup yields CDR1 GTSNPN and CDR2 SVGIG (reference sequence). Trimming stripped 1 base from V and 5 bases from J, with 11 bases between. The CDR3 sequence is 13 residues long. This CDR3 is CAWSDQDQYGYTF. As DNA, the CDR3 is TGTGCCTGGAGTGATCAGGACCAATATGGCTACACCTTC.

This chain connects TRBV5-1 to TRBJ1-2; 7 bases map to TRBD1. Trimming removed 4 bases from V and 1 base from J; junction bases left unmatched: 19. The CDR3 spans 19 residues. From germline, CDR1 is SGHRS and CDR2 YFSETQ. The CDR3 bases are TGCGCCAGCAGCCAGGGCTCCAAGGGGGCTCAATCTATTAACTATGGCTACACCTTC. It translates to CASSQGSKGAQSINYGYTF.

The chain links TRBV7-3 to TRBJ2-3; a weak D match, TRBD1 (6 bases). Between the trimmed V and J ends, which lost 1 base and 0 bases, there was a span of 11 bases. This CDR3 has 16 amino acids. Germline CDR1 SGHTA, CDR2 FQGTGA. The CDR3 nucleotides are TGTGCCAGCAGCTTAAGGGGACACCCGAGCACAGATACGCAGTATTTT. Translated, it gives CASSLRGHPSTDTQYF.

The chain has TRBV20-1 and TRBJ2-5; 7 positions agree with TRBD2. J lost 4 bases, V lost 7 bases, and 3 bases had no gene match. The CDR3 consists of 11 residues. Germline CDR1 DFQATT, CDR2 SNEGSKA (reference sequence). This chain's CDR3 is CSELALETQYF. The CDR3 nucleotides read TGCAGTGAACTAGCGTTAGAGACCCAGTACTTC.

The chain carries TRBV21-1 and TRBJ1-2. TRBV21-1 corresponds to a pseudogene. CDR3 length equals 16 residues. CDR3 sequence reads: CASRIPGDDPSYGYTF. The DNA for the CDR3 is TGTGCCAGCAGGATACCGGGGGACGATCCTAGCTATGGCTACACCTTC.

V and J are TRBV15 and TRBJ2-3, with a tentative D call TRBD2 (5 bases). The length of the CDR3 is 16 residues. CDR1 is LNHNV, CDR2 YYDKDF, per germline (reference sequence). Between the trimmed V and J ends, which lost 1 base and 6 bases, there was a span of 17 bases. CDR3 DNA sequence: TGTGCCACCAGCAGAGCAGATGGACTCCGAGAGGATACGCAGTATTTT. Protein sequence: CATSRADGLREDTQYF.

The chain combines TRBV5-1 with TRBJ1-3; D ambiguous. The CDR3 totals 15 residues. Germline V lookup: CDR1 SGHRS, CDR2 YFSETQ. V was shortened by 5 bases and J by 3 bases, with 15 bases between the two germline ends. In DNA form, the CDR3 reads TGCGCCAGCAGAAAAACTGAAAGGGTTGGAAACACCATATATTTT. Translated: CASRKTERVGNTIYF.

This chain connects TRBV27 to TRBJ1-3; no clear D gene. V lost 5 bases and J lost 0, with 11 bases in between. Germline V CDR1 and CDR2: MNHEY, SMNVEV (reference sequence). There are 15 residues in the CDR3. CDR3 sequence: CASSSTPSSGNTIYF. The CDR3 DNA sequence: TGTGCCAGCAGTAGTACACCCAGCTCTGGAAACACCATATATTTT.

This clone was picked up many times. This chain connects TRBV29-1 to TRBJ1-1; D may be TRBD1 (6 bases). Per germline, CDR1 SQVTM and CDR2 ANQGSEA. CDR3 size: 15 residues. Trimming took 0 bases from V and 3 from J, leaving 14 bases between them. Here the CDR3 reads CSVEDGETGDTEAFF. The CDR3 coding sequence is TGCAGCGTTGAAGATGGAGAGACAGGAGACACTGAAGCTTTCTTT.

CDR3 nucleotides: TGCGCCAGCAGCCCCGGGACTAGCGGTTACAATGAGCAGTTCTTC. Its protein product is CASSPGTSGYNEQFF. The chain carries TRBV5-1 and TRBJ2-1, with 11 bases matching TRBD2. Looked up from germline, CDR1 is SGHRS and CDR2 is YFSETQ. This CDR3 is built from 15 residues. V lost 4 bases to trimming and J lost 4 bases; unmatched junction nucleotides: 4.